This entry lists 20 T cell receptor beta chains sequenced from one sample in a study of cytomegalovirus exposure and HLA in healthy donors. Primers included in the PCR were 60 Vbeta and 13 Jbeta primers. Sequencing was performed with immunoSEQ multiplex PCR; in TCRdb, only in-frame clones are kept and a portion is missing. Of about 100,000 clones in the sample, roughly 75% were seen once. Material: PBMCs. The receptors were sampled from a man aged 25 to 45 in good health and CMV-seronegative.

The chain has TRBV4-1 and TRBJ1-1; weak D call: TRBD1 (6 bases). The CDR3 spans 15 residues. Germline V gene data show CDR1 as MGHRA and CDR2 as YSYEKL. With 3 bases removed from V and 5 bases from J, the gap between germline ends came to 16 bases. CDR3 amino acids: CASSQISGAGTEAFF. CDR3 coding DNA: TGCGCCAGCAGCCAGATTTCAGGGGCAGGGACTGAAGCTTTCTTT.

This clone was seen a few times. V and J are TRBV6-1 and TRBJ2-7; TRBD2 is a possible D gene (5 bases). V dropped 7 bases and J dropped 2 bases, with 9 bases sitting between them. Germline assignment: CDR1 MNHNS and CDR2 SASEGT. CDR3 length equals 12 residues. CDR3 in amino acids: CASTRVPYEQYF. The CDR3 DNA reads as TGTGCCAGCACGAGGGTCCCCTACGAGCAGTACTTC.

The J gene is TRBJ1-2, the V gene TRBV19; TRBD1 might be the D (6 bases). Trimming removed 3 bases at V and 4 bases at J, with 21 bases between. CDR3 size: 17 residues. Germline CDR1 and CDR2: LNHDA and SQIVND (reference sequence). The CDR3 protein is CASSIRDKLAAVYGYTF. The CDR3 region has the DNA TGTGCCAGTAGTATCCGGGACAAGCTAGCGGCTGTCTATGGCTACACCTTC.

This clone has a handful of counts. The CDR3 is CASSEFPTGGTEAFF. The CDR3 region has the DNA TGTGCCAGCAGTGAATTCCCGACAGGGGGCACTGAAGCTTTCTTT. This chain joins TRBV6-1 and TRBJ1-1; 9 bases are shared with TRBD1. The CDR3 loop spans 15 amino acids. V lost 2 bases to trimming and J lost 4 bases; unmatched junction nucleotides: 5. The V gene's germline CDR1 is MNHNS and CDR2 SASEGT.

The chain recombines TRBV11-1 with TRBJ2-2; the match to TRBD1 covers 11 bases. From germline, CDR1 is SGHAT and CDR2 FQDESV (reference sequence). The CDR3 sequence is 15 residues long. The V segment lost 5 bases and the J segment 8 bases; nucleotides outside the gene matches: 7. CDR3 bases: TGTGCCAGCAGCATAGTAGGACAGGGGGCTGGGGAGCTGTTTTTT. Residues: CASSIVGQGAGELFF. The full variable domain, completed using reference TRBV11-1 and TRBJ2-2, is EAEVAQSPRYKITEKSQAVAFWCDPISGHATLYWYRQILGQGPELLVQFQDESVVDDSQLPKDRFSAERLKGVDSTLKIQPAELGDSAMYLCASSIVGQGAGELFFGEGSRLTVL.

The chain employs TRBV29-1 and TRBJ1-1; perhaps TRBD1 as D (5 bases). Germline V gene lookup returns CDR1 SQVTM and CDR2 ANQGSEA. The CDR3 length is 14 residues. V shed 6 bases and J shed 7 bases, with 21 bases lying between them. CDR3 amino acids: CSVDRGGTTIEAFF. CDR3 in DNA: TGCAGCGTAGACCGCGGGGGAACCACTATTGAAGCTTTCTTT. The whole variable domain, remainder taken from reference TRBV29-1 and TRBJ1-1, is SAVISQKPSRDICQRGTSLTIQCQVDSQVTMMFWYRQQPGQSLTLIATANQGSEATYESGFVIDKFPISRPNLTFSTLTVSNMSPEDSSIYLCSVDRGGTTIEAFFGQGTRLTVV.

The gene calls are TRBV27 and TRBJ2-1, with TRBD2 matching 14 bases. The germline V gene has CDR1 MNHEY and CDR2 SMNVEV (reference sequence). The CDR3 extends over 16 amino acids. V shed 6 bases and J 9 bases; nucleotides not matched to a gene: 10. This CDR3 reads CASSPMGLAGVGEQFF. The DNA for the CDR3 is TGTGCCAGCAGCCCGATGGGACTAGCGGGAGTCGGTGAGCAGTTCTTC.

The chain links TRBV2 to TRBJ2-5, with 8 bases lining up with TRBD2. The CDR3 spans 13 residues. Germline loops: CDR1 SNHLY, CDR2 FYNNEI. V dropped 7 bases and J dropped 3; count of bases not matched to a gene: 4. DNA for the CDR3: TGTGCCAGCACGGGAGGGAGGGAAGAGACCCAGTACTTC. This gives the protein CASTGGREETQYF.

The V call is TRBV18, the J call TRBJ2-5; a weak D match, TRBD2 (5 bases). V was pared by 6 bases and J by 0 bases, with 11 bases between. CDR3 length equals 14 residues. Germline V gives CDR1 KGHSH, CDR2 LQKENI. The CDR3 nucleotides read TGTGCCAGCTCCGCGGGCAGCTACCAAGAGACCCAGTACTTC. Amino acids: CASSAGSYQETQYF. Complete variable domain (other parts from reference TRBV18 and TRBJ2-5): NAGVMQNPRHLVRRRGQEARLRCSPMKGHSHVYWYRQLPEEGLKFMVYLQKENIIDESGMPKERFSAEFPKEGPSILRIQQVVRGDSAAYFCASSAGSYQETQYFGPGTRLLVL.

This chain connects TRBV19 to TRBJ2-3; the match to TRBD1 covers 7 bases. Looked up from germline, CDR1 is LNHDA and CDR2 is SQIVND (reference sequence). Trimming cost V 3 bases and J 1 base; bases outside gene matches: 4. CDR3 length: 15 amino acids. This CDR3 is CASSIDREGTDTQYF. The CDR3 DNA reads TGTGCCAGTAGTATCGACAGGGAAGGCACAGATACGCAGTATTTT.

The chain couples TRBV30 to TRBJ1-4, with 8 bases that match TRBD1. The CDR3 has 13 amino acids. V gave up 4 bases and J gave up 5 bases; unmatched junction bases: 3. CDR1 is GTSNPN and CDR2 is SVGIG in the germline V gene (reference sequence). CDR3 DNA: TGTGCCTGGAAGGGACAGGAGAATGAAAAACTGTTTTTT. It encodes CAWKGQENEKLFF. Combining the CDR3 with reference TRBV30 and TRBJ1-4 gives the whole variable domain SQTIHQWPATLVQPVGSPLSLECTVEGTSNPNLYWYRQAAGRGLQLLFYSVGIGQISSEVPQNLSASRPQDRQFILSSKKLLLSDSGFYLCAWKGQENEKLFFGSGTQLSVL.

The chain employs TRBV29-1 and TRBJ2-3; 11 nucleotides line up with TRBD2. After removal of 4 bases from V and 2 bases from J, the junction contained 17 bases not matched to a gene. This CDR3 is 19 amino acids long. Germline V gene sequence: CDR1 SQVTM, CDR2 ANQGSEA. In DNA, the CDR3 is TGCAGCGTTGTCCCTCAGGCCGCGAGACTAGCGGGACCCACAGATACGCAGTATTTT. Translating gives CSVVPQAARLAGPTDTQYF.

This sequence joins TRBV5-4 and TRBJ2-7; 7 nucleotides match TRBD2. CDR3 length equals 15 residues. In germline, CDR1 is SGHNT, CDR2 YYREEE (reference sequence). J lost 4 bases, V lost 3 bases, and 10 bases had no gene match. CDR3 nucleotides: TGTGCCAGCAGCTCTCAAGGCGGGAGATGGTACGAGCAGTACTTC. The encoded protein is CASSSQGGRWYEQYF.

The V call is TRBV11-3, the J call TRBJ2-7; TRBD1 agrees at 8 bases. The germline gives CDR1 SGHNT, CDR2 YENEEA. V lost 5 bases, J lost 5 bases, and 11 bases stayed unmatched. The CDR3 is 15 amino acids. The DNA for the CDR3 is TGTGCCAGCAGCCTCGGCTCAGGGGGCATAGACGAGCAGTACTTC. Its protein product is CASSLGSGGIDEQYF.

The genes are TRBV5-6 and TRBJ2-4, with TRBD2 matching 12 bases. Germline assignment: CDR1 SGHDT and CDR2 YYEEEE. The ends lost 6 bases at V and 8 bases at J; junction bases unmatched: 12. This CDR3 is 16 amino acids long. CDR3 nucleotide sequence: TGTGCCAGCAACCTGGGACTAGCGGGCTCCAGGGACATTCAGTACTTC. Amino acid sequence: CASNLGLAGSRDIQYF.

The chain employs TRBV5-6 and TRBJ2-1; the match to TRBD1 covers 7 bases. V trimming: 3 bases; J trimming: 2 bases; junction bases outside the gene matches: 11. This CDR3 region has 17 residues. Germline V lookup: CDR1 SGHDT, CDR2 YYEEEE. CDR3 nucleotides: TGTGCCAGCAGCTCATCCGGTTACAGGGGACCCTACAATGAGCAGTTCTTC. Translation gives CASSSSGYRGPYNEQFF.

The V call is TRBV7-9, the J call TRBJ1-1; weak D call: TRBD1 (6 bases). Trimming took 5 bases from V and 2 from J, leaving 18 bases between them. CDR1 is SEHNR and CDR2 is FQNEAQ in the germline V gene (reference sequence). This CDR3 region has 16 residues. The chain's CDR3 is CASSPRATGRNTEAFF. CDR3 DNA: TGTGCCAGCAGCCCAAGGGCTACAGGGCGAAACACTGAAGCTTTCTTT.

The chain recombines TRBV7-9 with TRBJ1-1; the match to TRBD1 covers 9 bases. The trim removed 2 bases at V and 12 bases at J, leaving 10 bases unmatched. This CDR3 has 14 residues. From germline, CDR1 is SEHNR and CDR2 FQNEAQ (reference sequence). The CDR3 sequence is CASSLSGTGSFTFF. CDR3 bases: TGTGCCAGCAGCTTATCCGGGACAGGGAGTTTCACTTTCTTT. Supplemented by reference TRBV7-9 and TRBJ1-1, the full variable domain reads DTGVSQNPRHKITKRGQNVTFRCDPISEHNRLYWYRQTLGQGPEFLTYFQNEAQLEKSRLLSDRFSAERPKGSFSTLEIQRTEQGDSAMYLCASSLSGTGSFTFFGQGTRLTVV.

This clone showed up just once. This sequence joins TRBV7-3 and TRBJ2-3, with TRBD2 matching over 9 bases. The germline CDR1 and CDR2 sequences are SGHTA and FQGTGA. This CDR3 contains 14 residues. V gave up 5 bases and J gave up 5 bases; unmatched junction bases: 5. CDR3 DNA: TGTGCCAGCAGCCGCGGGGGGGCCGAAGATACGCAGTATTTT. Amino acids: CASSRGGAEDTQYF.

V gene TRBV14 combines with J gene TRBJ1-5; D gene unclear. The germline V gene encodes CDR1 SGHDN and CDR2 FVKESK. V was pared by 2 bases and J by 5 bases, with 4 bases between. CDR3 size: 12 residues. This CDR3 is CASSQPHQPQHF. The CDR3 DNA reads TGTGCCAGCAGCCAACCTCATCAGCCCCAGCATTTT.